One sample yielded the 22 T cell receptor beta chains listed below, sequenced in a study of blood T cells in healthy people across ages. Through a sample-barcoded 5' primer and a J-beta primer mix, a second PCR was run for roughly 6 to 12 cycles. Each CDR3 protein gets one entry after TCRdb re-called the 5' RACE reads with MiXCR. The table shows around 1,900,000 distinct CDR3 sequences, with about two fifths occurring only once. What was sequenced was blood. These receptors were collected from a human donor in good health.

This clonotype was seen more than once but under ten times. This chain uses TRBV7-2 with TRBJ1-5; TRBD1 aligns across 9 bases. Germline V gene lookup returns CDR1 SGHTA and CDR2 FQGNSA. The CDR3 covers 15 residues. V was pared by 1 base and J by 6 bases, with 4 bases of the junction left unmatched. CDR3 sequence reads: CASSLGQGGGQPQHF. The CDR3 DNA follows: TGTGCCAGCAGCTTAGGACAGGGGGGTGGTCAGCCCCAGCATTTT.

The chain recombines TRBV6-2 or TRBV6-3 with TRBJ2-6; maybe TRBD1 (6 bases). The ends were cut back, 2 bases at V and 0 bases at J, with 8 bases in the middle. The V gene's germline CDR1 is MNHEY and CDR2 SVGEGT. This CDR3 has 16 residues. The CDR3 loop is CASSYQGFSGANVLTF. The CDR3 DNA reads TGTGCCAGCAGTTACCAGGGGTTCTCTGGGGCCAACGTCCTGACTTTC.

This clonotype was picked up one time. The chain combines TRBV6-5 with TRBJ1-4, with a possible D match to TRBD1 (5 bases). There are 15 residues in the CDR3. The germline V and J ends were trimmed by 3 bases and 6 bases, with 14 bases remaining between them. Germline CDR1 reads MNHEY; CDR2 reads SVGAGI. CDR3 nucleotides: TGTGCCAGCAGTTATTATCGGATGGGGGATGAAAAACTGTTTTTT. Its translation is CASSYYRMGDEKLFF.

This chain uses TRBV11-1 with TRBJ2-3; unclear D gene. The V gene lost 5 bases and the J gene lost 6 bases, with 15 bases spanning the gap. CDR1 SGHAT and CDR2 FQDESV come from the germline V gene (reference sequence). This CDR3 spans 14 amino acids. The CDR3 protein is CASSTPTHDDTQYF. Here the CDR3 DNA reads TGTGCCAGCAGCACACCCACTCACGACGATACGCAGTATTTT.

This clonotype was observed a handful of times. V gene TRBV7-6 combines with J gene TRBJ2-1; D not resolved. V lost 4 bases and J 6 bases, leaving 16 bases between the germline ends. Germline V CDR1 and CDR2: SGHVS, FNYEAQ. CDR3 length: 15 residues. Here the CDR3 DNA reads TGTGCCAGCAGCTCCCCCTACTCTCGGGTCAATGAGCAGTTCTTC. Translation: CASSSPYSRVNEQFF.

The chain couples TRBV7-2 to TRBJ2-3; 10 positions match TRBD2. Germline trimming cut 1 base from V and 5 bases from J; bases unmatched to any gene: 9. Germline CDR1 reads SGHTA; CDR2 reads FQGNSA. This CDR3 region has 17 residues. Here the CDR3 DNA reads TGTGCCAGCAGCTTAGTTAGGCTAGCGGGGGCAAAAGATACGCAGTATTTT. This encodes CASSLVRLAGAKDTQYF.

The chain combines TRBV5-1 with TRBJ2-3, with D maybe TRBD2 (5 bases). Trimming took off 5 bases at V and 5 bases at J, with 9 bases between the two ends. CDR1 is SGHRS, CDR2 YFSETQ, per germline. CDR3 length: 12 amino acids. The CDR3 loop is CASRAEGDTQYF. As DNA, the CDR3 is TGCGCCAGCAGAGCGGAAGGAGATACGCAGTATTTT.

The gene calls are TRBV10-2 and TRBJ2-5, with D possibly TRBD2 on 5 matching bases. Germline loops: CDR1 WSHSY, CDR2 SAAADI. Trimming cost V 11 bases and J 5 bases, with 9 bases left between them. The CDR3 sequence is 10 residues long. The CDR3 reads CAGGRETQYF. Written as DNA, the CDR3 is TGCGCCGGCGGGCGGGAGACCCAGTACTTC.

V and J are TRBV7-3 and TRBJ2-3; D not certain. The germline CDR1 and CDR2 sequences are SGHTA and FQGTGA. Trimming stripped 3 bases from V and 4 bases from J, with 8 bases between. This CDR3 comprises 13 residues. As DNA, the CDR3 is TGTGCCAGCAGCTTCAAGAGTCCAGATACGCAGTATTTT. Its protein product is CASSFKSPDTQYF.

This clonotype has more than one count but fewer than ten. This sequence joins TRBV6-5 and TRBJ1-2; tentative D call: TRBD1 (6 bases). CDR3 length: 16 residues. With 3 bases removed from V and 5 bases from J, the gap between germline ends came to 19 bases. Germline values: CDR1 MNHEY, CDR2 SVGAGI. CDR3 bases: TGTGCCAGCAGTTATAATTCGGGTTCGACAGGTTATGGCTACACCTTC. This gives the protein CASSYNSGSTGYGYTF.

In its sample, this clonotype was seen a few times. This rearrangement joins TRBV7-2 to TRBJ1-2, with a weak D call TRBD1 (5 bases). Germline CDR1 SGHTA, CDR2 FQGNSA. The CDR3 runs to 13 residues. Trimming shortened V by 1 base and J by 4 bases, and 7 bases separated the two germline ends. The CDR3 is CASSLVGTYGYTF. The CDR3 DNA is TGTGCCAGCAGCTTAGTAGGGACCTATGGCTACACCTTC.

The chain joins TRBV29-1 to TRBJ1-5, with 10 bases fitting TRBD1. The CDR3 is made up of 14 amino acids. Trimming took 4 bases from V and 5 from J; bases not matched to a gene: 5. Germline-derived CDR1 and CDR2 are SQVTM and ANQGSEA. The CDR3 region is CSVVGQGDDQPQHF. The DNA of the CDR3 is TGCAGCGTTGTTGGACAGGGGGACGATCAGCCCCAGCATTTT.

The chain is built from TRBV7-8 and TRBJ1-1, with TRBD1 identical over 8 bases. V shed 3 bases and J 6 bases; nucleotides not matched to a gene: 3. Looked up from germline, CDR1 is SGHVS and CDR2 is FQNEAQ. The CDR3 has 13 residues. DNA of the CDR3: TGTGCCAGCAGCTTCAGGGGGCTCCCTGAAGCTTTCTTT. Its protein product is CASSFRGLPEAFF.

This clonotype was seen only a few times. The V and J genes are TRBV20-1 and TRBJ2-1; D is possibly TRBD1 or TRBD2 (5 bases each). The J call may be mistaken, given a closer DNA end match to TRBJ2-7. CDR1 is DFQATT and CDR2 is SNEGSKA in the germline V gene (reference sequence). This CDR3 is built from 11 residues. The CDR3 coding sequence is TGCAGTGCCCTGGGGGACTACGAGCAGTACTTC. Translation: CSALGDYEQYF.

J is TRBJ1-5 and V is TRBV20-1, with a tentative D call TRBD1 (5 bases). There are 14 residues in the CDR3. Germline assignment: CDR1 DFQATT and CDR2 SNEGSKA (reference sequence). CDR3 region: CSVNKGLTYQPQHF. The CDR3 coding sequence is TGCAGCGTCAACAAGGGGCTAACCTATCAGCCCCAGCATTTT.

This chain connects TRBV7-2 to TRBJ1-2; 10 bases fit TRBD1. J was trimmed by 6 bases and V by 5 bases; bases with no gene match: 15. The length of the CDR3 is 17 residues. The germline V gene encodes CDR1 SGHTA and CDR2 FQGNSA. CDR3 amino acids: CASSPSSDRGRDNGYTF. CDR3 DNA: TGTGCCAGCAGCCCCTCCAGCGACAGGGGGCGCGATAATGGCTACACCTTC.

V is TRBV4-2 and J is TRBJ1-5; no firm D call. CDR3 length: 15 amino acids. Germline lookup yields CDR1 LGHNA and CDR2 YNFKEQ. V lost 4 bases to trimming and J lost 6 bases, with 16 bases between them. The CDR3 DNA follows: TGTGCCAGCAGCCCGAGACAAGATGGAGGTCAGCCCCAGCATTTT. It is translated as CASSPRQDGGQPQHF.

The chain recombines TRBV9 with TRBJ2-7; 11 positions agree with TRBD2. This CDR3 contains 16 residues. CDR1 is SGDLS, CDR2 YYNGEE, per germline. Trimming removed 3 bases from V and 3 bases from J; junction bases left unmatched: 8. The CDR3 region has the DNA TGTGCCAGCAGCGCCCCTGTTAGCGGGGGGGACTACGAGCAGTACTTC. It encodes CASSAPVSGGDYEQYF.

The chain has TRBV9 and TRBJ1-4; D is unresolved. This CDR3 spans 14 amino acids. V dropped 3 bases and J dropped 6 bases, with 12 bases sitting between them. CDR1 is SGDLS, CDR2 YYNGEE, per germline. CDR3 protein: CASSASGLDEKLFF. CDR3 DNA: TGTGCCAGCAGCGCTTCAGGCCTGGATGAAAAACTGTTTTTT.

This chain connects TRBV7-9 to TRBJ2-7; 11 bases are a match to TRBD1. V dropped 5 bases and J dropped 4; count of bases not matched to a gene: 7. This CDR3 is 15 amino acids long. Germline V lookup: CDR1 SEHNR, CDR2 FQNEAQ (reference sequence). The CDR3 sequence is CASSQSDRGRYEQYF. The CDR3 DNA reads TGTGCCAGCAGCCAATCGGACAGGGGGCGTTACGAGCAGTACTTC.

The CDR3 DNA sequence: TGCAGTGCTAGATGGGGTACACTCTATCATGGCTACACCTTC. The encoded protein is CSARWGTLYHGYTF. The chain links TRBV20-1 to TRBJ1-2; D is unresolved. The V gene lost 2 bases and the J gene lost 6 bases, with 16 bases spanning the gap. The CDR3 runs 14 residues. CDR1 and CDR2 (germline): DFQATT, SNEGSKA (reference sequence).

This clonotype has just a few counts. The chain combines TRBV7-8 with TRBJ2-2; either TRBD1 or TRBD2 may supply D (5 bases each). The germline CDR1 and CDR2 sequences are SGHVS and FQNEAQ. This CDR3 has 16 amino acids. Between the trimmed V and J ends, which lost 1 base and 2 bases, there was a span of 11 bases. The CDR3 region has the DNA TGTGCCAGCAGCTTAGAATCTGGGACCAACACCGGGGAGCTGTTTTTT. Its protein product is CASSLESGTNTGELFF.